This TCR beta chain was identified in a study of shared T cell receptors in the human thymus. This CDR3 region has 16 residues. CDR1 and CDR2 from the germline V gene are SGHRS and YFSETQ. V gave up 3 bases and J gave up 4 bases; unmatched junction bases: 12. Sequencing was performed with immunoSEQ multiplex PCR; in TCRdb, only in-frame clones are kept and a portion is missing. The profile shows roughly 660,000 clones, roughly 88% of them singletons. This sample also belongs to another study, concerning human thymus T cells. That source adds: Thymus pieces cut out during corrective heart surgery were the tissue that was used. Gene usage (both V and J) appeared biased in thymic and blood repertoires.

The chain employs TRBV5-1 and TRBJ2-7; 8 positions agree with TRBD1. Sequencing input: thymocytes. This TCR derives from a boy under three years old with a congenital heart defect. CDR3 in DNA: TGCGCCAGCAGCTGGGGACAGGCGAAAGGACTTTACGAGCAGTACTTC. This codes for CASSWGQAKGLYEQYF.